A single sample gave rise to the 8 T cell receptor beta chains below, sequenced in a study of tumor and adjacent non-tumor tissue in lung cancer. TCRbeta libraries were built with three rounds of nested PCR, modified from ARM-PCR. TCRdb reprocessed the multiplex PCR reads via MiXCR and lists one record per CDR3 protein. The sample carries some 200,000 distinct CDR3 sequences, approximately 74% recorded once. This sample's RNA came from whole unsorted tissue. The sequencing input was lung tumor tissue. All receptors come from a man in his sixties with non-small cell lung cancer.

This clonotype was counted ten times or more. The chain employs TRBV20-1 and TRBJ1-2, with TRBD1 matching over 8 bases. V dropped 3 bases and J dropped 6; count of bases not matched to a gene: 12. CDR3 length: 15 residues. Per germline, CDR1 DFQATT and CDR2 SNEGSKA (reference sequence). CDR3 DNA: TGCAGTGCTAGGAAGACAGGGGTGGATCTTGATGGCTACACCTTC. This gives the protein CSARKTGVDLDGYTF.

This clonotype has only one observation. The CDR3 ends on some other residue instead of the conserved phenylalanine or tryptophan, so this is likely a read error. V gene TRBV27 combines with J gene TRBJ2-7; D is possibly TRBD1 (6 bases). The germline CDR1 and CDR2 sequences are MNHEY and SMNVEV (reference sequence). CDR3 length: 12 amino acids. Trimming pared 5 bases from V and 6 bases from J, leaving 11 bases between. CDR3 amino acids: CASSAGGGEQYL. The CDR3 DNA reads as TGTGCCAGCAGTGCTGGGGGCGGCGAGCAGTACCTC.

The V and J genes are TRBV5-6 and TRBJ2-7; D is perhaps TRBD2 (6 bases). The CDR3 loop spans 15 amino acids. Trimming took off 4 bases at V and 6 bases at J, with 20 bases between the two ends. In germline, CDR1 is SGHDT, CDR2 YYEEEE. Here the CDR3 reads CASSLVDMLACEQYF. The CDR3 coding sequence is TGTGCCAGCAGCCTTGTGGACATGCTAGCGTGCGAGCAGTACTTC. Looking up the rest from reference TRBV5-6 and TRBJ2-7 gives the full variable domain: DAGVTQSPTHLIKTRGQQVTLRCSPKSGHDTVSWYQQALGQGPQFIFQYYEEEERQRGNFPDRFSGHQFPNYSSELNVNALLLGDSALYLCASSLVDMLACEQYFGPGTRLTVT.

This clonotype has a single count. One junction end does not reproduce the germline sequence, and a read error may be involved. The chain is built from TRBV11-3 and TRBJ2-6; D is perhaps TRBD2 (6 bases). The CDR3 has 17 amino acids. Germline-derived CDR1 and CDR2 are SGHNT and YENEEA. This CDR3 is CASRLVVGRPGANVLTF. The CDR3 DNA reads as TGTGCCAGCAGGTTAGTAGTGGGGAGGCCTGGGGCCAACGTCCTGACTTTC.

The chain links TRBV6-6 to TRBJ2-4, with unresolved D. V was cut by 2 bases and J by 7 bases, with 21 bases left in between. The CDR3 has 17 residues. Germline CDR1 MNHNY, CDR2 SVGAGI (reference sequence). In DNA, the CDR3 is TGTGCCAGCAGTTACAACGGGCCCTATCGTTTGAAGAACATTCAGTACTTC. It translates to CASSYNGPYRLKNIQYF.

Of note for this clonotype: The junction and the germline gene differ at one end; a read error may be behind it. J is TRBJ1-6 and V is TRBV6-5, with D possibly TRBD1 on 5 matching bases. CDR3 length: 15 amino acids. CDR1 is MNHEY, CDR2 SVGAGI, per germline. The CDR3 region is CASSYTRGTDSLLHF. The CDR3 DNA sequence: TGTGCCAGCAGTTACACGAGAGGGACTGATTCACTCCTCCACTTT.

With regard to this clonotype: A much larger clone differs by one base, so this may be a read error. This chain links TRBV12-3 or TRBV12-4 with TRBJ2-3; perhaps TRBD2 as D (7 bases). This CDR3 has 15 residues. The CDR3 nucleotides read TGTACCAGCAGTTTTAAGGGGGAGGGAACAGATACGCAGTATTTT. Protein sequence: CTSSFKGEGTDTQYF.

The chain combines TRBV7-2 with TRBJ2-3; 7 bases are a match to TRBD1. Germline-derived CDR1 and CDR2 are SGHTA and FQGNSA. After removal of 0 bases from V and 3 bases from J, the junction contained 3 bases not matched to a gene. The CDR3 is made up of 15 amino acids. For the CDR3, the DNA is TGTGCCAGCAGCTTAGCCCGACAGGGTACAGATACGCAGTATTTT. It is translated as CASSLARQGTDTQYF.